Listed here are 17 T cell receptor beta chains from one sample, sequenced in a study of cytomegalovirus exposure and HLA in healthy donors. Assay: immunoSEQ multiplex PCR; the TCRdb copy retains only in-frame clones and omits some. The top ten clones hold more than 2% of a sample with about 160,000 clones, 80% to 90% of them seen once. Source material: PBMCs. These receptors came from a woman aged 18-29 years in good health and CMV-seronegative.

The CDR3, as DNA: TGTGCCATCAGCTACGACCTACCCGGGGGCACTGAAGCTTTCTTT. Translating gives CAISYDLPGGTEAFF. This chain uses TRBV10-3 with TRBJ1-1, with a tentative D call TRBD1 (5 bases). The CDR3 length is 15 residues. V was pared by 6 bases and J by 4 bases, with 18 bases between. Germline V lookup: CDR1 ENHRY, CDR2 SYGVKD.

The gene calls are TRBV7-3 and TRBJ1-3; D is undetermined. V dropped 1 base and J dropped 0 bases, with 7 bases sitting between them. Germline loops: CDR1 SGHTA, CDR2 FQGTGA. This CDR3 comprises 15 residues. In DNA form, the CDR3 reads TGTGCCAGCAGCTTAAACATTGGCTCTGGAAACACCATATATTTT. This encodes CASSLNIGSGNTIYF.

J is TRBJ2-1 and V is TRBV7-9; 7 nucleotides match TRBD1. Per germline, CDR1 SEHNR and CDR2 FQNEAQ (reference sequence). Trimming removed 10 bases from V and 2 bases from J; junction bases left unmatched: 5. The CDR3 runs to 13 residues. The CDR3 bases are TGTGCCATCCCCGACAGGGCCTACAATGAGCAGTTCTTC. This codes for CAIPDRAYNEQFF.

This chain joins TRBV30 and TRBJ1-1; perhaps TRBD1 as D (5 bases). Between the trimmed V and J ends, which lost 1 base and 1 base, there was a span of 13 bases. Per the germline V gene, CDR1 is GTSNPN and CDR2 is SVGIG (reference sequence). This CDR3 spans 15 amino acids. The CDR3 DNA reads TGTGCCTGGAGTGAAGCCCTAGACAGGAACACTGAAGCTTTCTTT. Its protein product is CAWSEALDRNTEAFF.

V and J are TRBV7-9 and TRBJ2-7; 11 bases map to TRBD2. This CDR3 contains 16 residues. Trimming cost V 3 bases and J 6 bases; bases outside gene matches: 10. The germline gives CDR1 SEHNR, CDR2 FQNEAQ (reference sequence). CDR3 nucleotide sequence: TGTGCCAGCAGCTTCTCTTCACTAGCGGGAGTGGGCGAGCAGTACTTC. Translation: CASSFSSLAGVGEQYF.

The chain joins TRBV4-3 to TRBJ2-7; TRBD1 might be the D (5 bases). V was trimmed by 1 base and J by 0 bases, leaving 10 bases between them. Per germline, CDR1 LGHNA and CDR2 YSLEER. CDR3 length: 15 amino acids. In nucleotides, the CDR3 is TGCGCCAGCAGCCAAGTCAGGGCCCCCTCCTACGAGCAGTACTTC. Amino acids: CASSQVRAPSYEQYF.

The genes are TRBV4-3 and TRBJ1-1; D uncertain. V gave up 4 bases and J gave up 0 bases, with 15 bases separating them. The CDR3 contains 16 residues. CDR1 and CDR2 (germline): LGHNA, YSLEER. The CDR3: CASSPSPAVMNTEAFF. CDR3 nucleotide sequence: TGCGCCAGCAGCCCTTCGCCCGCAGTCATGAACACTGAAGCTTTCTTT.

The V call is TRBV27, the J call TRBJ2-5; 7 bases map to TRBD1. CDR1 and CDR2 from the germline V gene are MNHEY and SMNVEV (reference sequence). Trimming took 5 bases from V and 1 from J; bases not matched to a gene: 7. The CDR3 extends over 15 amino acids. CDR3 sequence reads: CASSIQGRRQETQYF. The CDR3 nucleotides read TGTGCCAGCAGTATACAGGGGCGTCGCCAAGAGACCCAGTACTTC.

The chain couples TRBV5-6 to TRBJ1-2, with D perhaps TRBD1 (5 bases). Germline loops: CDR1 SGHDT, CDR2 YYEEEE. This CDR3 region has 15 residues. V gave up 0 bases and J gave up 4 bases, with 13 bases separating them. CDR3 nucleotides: TGTGCCAGCAGCTTGGTCCAGGGTTTTCTCTATGGCTACACCTTC. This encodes CASSLVQGFLYGYTF. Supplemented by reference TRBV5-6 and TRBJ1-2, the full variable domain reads DAGVTQSPTHLIKTRGQQVTLRCSPKSGHDTVSWYQQALGQGPQFIFQYYEEEERQRGNFPDRFSGHQFPNYSSELNVNALLLGDSALYLCASSLVQGFLYGYTFGSGTRLTVV.

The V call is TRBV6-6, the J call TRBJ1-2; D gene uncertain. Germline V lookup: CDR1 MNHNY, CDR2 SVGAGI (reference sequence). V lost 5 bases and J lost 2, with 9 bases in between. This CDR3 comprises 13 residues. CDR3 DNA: TGTGCCAGCAGTCCCACAGAAAACTATGGCTACACCTTC. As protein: CASSPTENYGYTF.

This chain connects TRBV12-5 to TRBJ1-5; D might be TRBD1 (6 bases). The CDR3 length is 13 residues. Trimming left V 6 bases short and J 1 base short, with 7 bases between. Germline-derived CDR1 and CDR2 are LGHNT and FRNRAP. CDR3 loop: CASGRGSNQPQHF. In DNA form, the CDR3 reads TGTGCTAGTGGAAGGGGGAGCAATCAGCCCCAGCATTTT. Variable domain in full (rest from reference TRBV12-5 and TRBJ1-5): DARVTQTPRHKVTEMGQEVTMRCQPILGHNTVFWYRQTMMQGLELLAYFRNRAPLDDSGMPKDRFSAEMPDATLATLKIQPSEPRDSAVYFCASGRGSNQPQHFGDGTRLSIL.

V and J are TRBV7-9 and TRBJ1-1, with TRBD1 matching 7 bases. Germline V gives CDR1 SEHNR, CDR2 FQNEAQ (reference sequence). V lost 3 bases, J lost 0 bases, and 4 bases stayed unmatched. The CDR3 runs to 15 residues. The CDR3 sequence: CASSFSTGLNTEAFF. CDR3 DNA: TGTGCCAGCAGCTTCTCGACAGGGCTGAACACTGAAGCTTTCTTT.

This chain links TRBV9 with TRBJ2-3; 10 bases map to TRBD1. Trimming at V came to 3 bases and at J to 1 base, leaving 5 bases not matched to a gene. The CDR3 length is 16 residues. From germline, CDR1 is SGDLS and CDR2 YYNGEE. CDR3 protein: CASSGSGTGGTDTQYF. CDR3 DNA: TGTGCCAGCAGCGGATCCGGGACAGGGGGCACAGATACGCAGTATTTT.

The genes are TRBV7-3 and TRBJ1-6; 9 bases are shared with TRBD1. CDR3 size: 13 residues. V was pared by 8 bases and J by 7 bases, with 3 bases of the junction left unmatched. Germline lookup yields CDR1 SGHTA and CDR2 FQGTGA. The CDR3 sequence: CASGTGRNSPLHF. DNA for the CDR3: TGTGCCAGCGGGACAGGGAGAAATTCACCCCTCCACTTT.

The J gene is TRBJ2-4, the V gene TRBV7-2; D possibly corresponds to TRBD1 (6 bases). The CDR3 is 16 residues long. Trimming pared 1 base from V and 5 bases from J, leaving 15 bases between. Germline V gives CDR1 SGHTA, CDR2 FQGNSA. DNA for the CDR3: TGTGCCAGCAGCTTAGTAGGGACAACAAAAGAAAACATTCAGTACTTC. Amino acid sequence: CASSLVGTTKENIQYF.

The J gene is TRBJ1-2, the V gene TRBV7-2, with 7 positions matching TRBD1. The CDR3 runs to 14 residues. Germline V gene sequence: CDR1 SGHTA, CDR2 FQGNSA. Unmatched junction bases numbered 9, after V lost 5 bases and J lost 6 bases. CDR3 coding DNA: TGTGCCAGCAGCCTAGGGGGCAGATCTCATGGCTACACCTTC. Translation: CASSLGGRSHGYTF.

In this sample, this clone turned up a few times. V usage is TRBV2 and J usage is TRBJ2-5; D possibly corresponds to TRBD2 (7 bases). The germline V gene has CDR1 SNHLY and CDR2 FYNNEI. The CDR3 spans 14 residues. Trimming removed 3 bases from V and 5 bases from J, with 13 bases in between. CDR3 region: CASSDSGGPETQYF. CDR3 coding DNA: TGTGCCAGCAGTGACTCCGGGGGGCCGGAGACCCAGTACTTC.